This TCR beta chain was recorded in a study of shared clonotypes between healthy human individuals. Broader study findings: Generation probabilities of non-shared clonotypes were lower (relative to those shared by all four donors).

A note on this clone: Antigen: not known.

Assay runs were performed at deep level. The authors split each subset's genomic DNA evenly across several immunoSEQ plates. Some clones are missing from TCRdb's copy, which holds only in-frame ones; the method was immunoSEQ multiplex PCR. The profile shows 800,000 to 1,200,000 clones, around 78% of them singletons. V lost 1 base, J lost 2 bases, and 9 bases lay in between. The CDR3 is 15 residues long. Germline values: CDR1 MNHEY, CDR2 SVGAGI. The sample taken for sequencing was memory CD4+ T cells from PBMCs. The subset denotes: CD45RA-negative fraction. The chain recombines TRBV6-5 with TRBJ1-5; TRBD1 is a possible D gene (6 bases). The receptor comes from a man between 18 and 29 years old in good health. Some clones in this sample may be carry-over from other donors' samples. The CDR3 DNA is TGTGCCAGCAGTTACTTACAGGGAGGCAATCAGCCCCAGCATTTT. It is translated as CASSYLQGGNQPQHF.